Listed below are T cell receptor beta chains from one sample, sequenced in a study of T cell responses to AZD1222 COVID-19 vaccine. Method: immunoSEQ multiplex PCR; TCRdb's copy keeps in-frame clones and lacks some. The table has over 100,000 clones, 70% to 90% seen once. The specimen was peripheral blood, collected on day 0 of AZD1222 vaccination. These receptors all come from an adult in good health. Each CDR3 is given with its conserved first and last residue. D genes are given only for firm matches. The size entry is marked missing in some rows and otherwise reads once, few, many or a size class.

>.|TRBV6-5|.|TRBJ1-5
CASSYNEAPQPQHF
TGTGCCAGCAGTTACAATGAGGCACCTCAGCCCCAGCATTTT
>.|TRBV7-9|.|TRBJ2-4
CASSLGRGLAKNIQYF
TGTGCCAGCAGCCTCGGGCGGGGCTTAGCCAAAAACATTCAGTACTTC
>.|TRBV27|TRBD1|TRBJ1-5
CASSLLHPGQPKNQPQHF
TGTGCCAGCAGTTTGCTACACCCGGGACAGCCAAAGAATCAGCCCCAGCATTTT
>.|TRBV2|.|TRBJ2-3
CASAWRSQADTQYF
TGTGCCAGCGCGTGGAGGTCCCAGGCAGATACGCAGTATTTT
>few|TRBV5-1|.|TRBJ2-1
CASSLWQEQFF
TGCGCCAGCAGCTTGTGGCAGGAGCAGTTCTTC
>.|TRBV6-5|.|TRBJ2-7
CASSYSTTVPYEQYF
TGTGCCAGCAGTTACTCGACCACGGTCCCCTACGAGCAGTACTTC
>.|TRBV20-1|.|TRBJ2-5
CSAPLGETQYF
TGCAGTGCTCCACTAGGGGAGACCCAGTACTTC
>.|TRBV20-1|.|TRBJ2-2
CSVGNTGELFF
TGCAGTGTGGGAAACACCGGGGAGCTGTTTTTT
>.|TRBV28|TRBD1|TRBJ1-3
CASSPQGAFGNTIYF
TGTGCCAGCAGTCCACAGGGGGCTTTTGGAAACACCATATATTTT
>.|TRBV25-1|TRBD2|TRBJ2-2
CASRGPGGTTGELFF
TGTGCCAGCAGGGGGCCGGGGGGAACCACCGGGGAGCTGTTTTTT
>.|TRBV27|.|TRBJ2-1
CASSLQEWNEQFF
TGTGCCAGCAGTTTACAGGAGTGGAATGAGCAGTTCTTC
>.|TRBV9|TRBD2|TRBJ2-5
CASSVASGRAGETQYF
TGTGCCAGCAGCGTAGCTAGCGGGAGGGCGGGGGAGACCCAGTACTTC
>.|TRBV10-3|.|TRBJ2-5
CAISESGPEQETQYF
TGTGCCATCAGTGAGTCGGGGCCAGAACAAGAGACCCAGTACTTC
>.|TRBV9|.|TRBJ2-6
CASNRGVRGANVLTF
TGTGCCAGCAACCGCGGGGTCAGGGGGGCCAACGTCCTGACTTTC